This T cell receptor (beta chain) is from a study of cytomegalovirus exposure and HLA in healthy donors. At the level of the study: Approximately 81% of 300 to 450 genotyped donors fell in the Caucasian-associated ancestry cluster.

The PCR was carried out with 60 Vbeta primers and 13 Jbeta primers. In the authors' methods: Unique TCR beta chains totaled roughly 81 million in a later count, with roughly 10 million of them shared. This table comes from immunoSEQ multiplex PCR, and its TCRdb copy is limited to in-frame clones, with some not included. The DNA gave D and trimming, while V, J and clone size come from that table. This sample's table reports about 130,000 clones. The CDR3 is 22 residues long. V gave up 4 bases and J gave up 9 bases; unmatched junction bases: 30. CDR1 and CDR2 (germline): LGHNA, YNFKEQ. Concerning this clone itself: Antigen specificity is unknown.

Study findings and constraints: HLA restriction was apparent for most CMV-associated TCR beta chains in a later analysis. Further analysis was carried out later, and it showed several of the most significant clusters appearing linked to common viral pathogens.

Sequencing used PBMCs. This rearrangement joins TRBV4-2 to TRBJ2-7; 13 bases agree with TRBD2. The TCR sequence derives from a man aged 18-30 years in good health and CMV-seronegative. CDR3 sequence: CASSLRTSGSDPHRRNLRGQYF. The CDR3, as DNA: TGTGCCAGCAGCCTAAGGACTAGCGGGAGTGACCCCCATCGGCGCAACCTACGAGGGCAGTACTTC.